These T cell receptor beta chains were read from a single sample in a study of T cell repertoires in cytomegalovirus infection. Each CDR3 protein gets one entry after TCRdb re-called the reads with MiXCR. Here the sample spans approximately 150,000 distinct CDR3 sequences, 17% being singletons. Sample: CD8+ T cells from PBMCs. All receptors derive from a human donor in good health (CMV status not recorded). Some clones in this sample may be carry-over from other donors' samples. Both conserved end residues are part of each CDR3. D genes are given only for firm matches. Only some rows state a clone size, as once, few, many or a class for expanded clones.

D gene,V gene,clone size,J gene,CDR3 DNA,CDR3 protein
TRBD1,TRBV7-9,few,TRBJ2-7,TGTGCCAGCAGCACCTCGGACAGGGGGGGGTCCTACGAGCAGTACTTC,CASSTSDRGGSYEQYF
TRBD1,TRBV7-8,-,TRBJ2-3,TGTGCCAGCAGCATGTGGGACAGCCCAACAGATACGCAGTATTTT,CASSMWDSPTDTQYF
-,TRBV6-2/TRBV6-3,many,TRBJ2-7,TGTGCCAGCAGTTACTTGGAGAACTACGAGCAGTACTTC,CASSYLENYEQYF
TRBD1,TRBV7-9,few,TRBJ1-1,TGTGCCAGCAGCGGGCCTACAGGGGGCGAGAGGGCTGAAGCTTTCTTT,CASSGPTGGERAEAFF
-,TRBV28,-,TRBJ2-1,TGTGCCAGCAGTTTTGTCGCTTACAATGAGCAGTTCTTC,CASSFVAYNEQFF
TRBD1,TRBV29-1,-,TRBJ2-5,TGCAGCGTTGAAGAAATAGACAGGGCCGAGACCCAGTACTTC,CSVEEIDRAETQYF
TRBD1,TRBV6-2/TRBV6-3,few,TRBJ2-2,TGTGCCAGCAGCCGGGACAGGGAACTGGACGGGGAGCTGTTTTTT,CASSRDRELDGELFF
-,TRBV28,few,TRBJ2-6,TGTGCCAGCAGTTCCCGAACAGGAGCTGGGGCCAACGTCCTGACTTTC,CASSSRTGAGANVLTF
-,TRBV12-3/TRBV12-4,many,TRBJ1-1,TGTGCCAGCAGCCCCCGAGGGGCCTCCACTGAAGCTTTCTTT,CASSPRGASTEAFF
-,TRBV11-2,few,TRBJ2-7,TGTGCCAGCCGGCCCCCGGGCTTCCACGAGCAGTACTTC,CASRPPGFHEQYF
-,TRBV28,many,TRBJ2-6,TGTGCCAGCAGCCCGACTCTTACTGGGGCCAACGTCCTGACTTTC,CASSPTLTGANVLTF
-,TRBV27,few,TRBJ2-7,TGTGCCAGCAGTTTATATGCGGGTACCTACGAGCAGTACTTC,CASSLYAGTYEQYF
-,TRBV7-9,few,TRBJ1-1,TGTGCCAGCAGCGCATTACAGGGAGGGCACACTGAAGCTTTCTTT,CASSALQGGHTEAFF
-,TRBV12-3/TRBV12-4,few,TRBJ1-3,TGTGCCAGCAGTTTCGACAGTGCTGGAAACACCATATATTTT,CASSFDSAGNTIYF
TRBD1,TRBV5-5,-,TRBJ2-7,TGTGCCAGCAGCCGGGGGACAGGGTCCTCCCCCTACGAGCAGTACTTC,CASSRGTGSSPYEQYF
-,TRBV4-1,few,TRBJ1-2,TGCGCCAGCACGGAAAATATGGGGGCGCGTGGCTACACCTTC,CASTENMGARGYTF
-,TRBV6-6,-,TRBJ2-7,TGTGCCAGCAGAAGAGGGGGAGAGAACTCCTACGAGCAGTACTTC,CASRRGGENSYEQYF
TRBD2,TRBV7-8,-,TRBJ2-1,TGTGCCAGCAGCTCTGGACTAGCGGGAGGGCACAATGAGCAGTTCTTC,CASSSGLAGGHNEQFF
-,TRBV28,many,TRBJ2-3,TGTGCCAGCAGTTTAGGGTCCTTAAACACAGATACGCAGTATTTT,CASSLGSLNTDTQYF
-,TRBV5-6,-,TRBJ2-7,TGTGCCAGCAGCTTGGCTCAGGGCAGCGAGCAGTACTTC,CASSLAQGSEQYF
TRBD1,TRBV28,many,TRBJ2-6,TGTGCCAGCATCCTCAGGGGGTCAGGGGCCAACGTCCTGACTTTC,CASILRGSGANVLTF
-,TRBV15,-,TRBJ2-4,TGTGCCACCAGCCTTGGCCCCGGCGACATTCAGTACTTC,CATSLGPGDIQYF
TRBD2,TRBV7-2,few,TRBJ2-3,TGTGCCAGCAGCCAAGGACTAGCTTTCACAGATACGCAGTATTTT,CASSQGLAFTDTQYF
-,TRBV20-1,few,TRBJ2-7,TGCAGTGCCAAAAACTCCCGAGGGCCAAACTACGAGCAGTACTTC,CSAKNSRGPNYEQYF
-,TRBV3-1,-,TRBJ2-4,TGTGCCAGCAGCCAAGATGGGGAAGGGCAAAACATTCAGTACTTC,CASSQDGEGQNIQYF
-,TRBV7-2,few,TRBJ2-2,TGTGCCAGCAGCTTAGGCCCTTTAGAGGCCGGGGAGCTGTTTTTT,CASSLGPLEAGELFF
-,TRBV13,few,TRBJ2-1,TGTGCCAGCAGCCCCGCGGGAAGAAATGAGCAGTTCTTC,CASSPAGRNEQFF
-,TRBV7-2,-,TRBJ2-3,TGTGCCAGCAGCCCTCTGTGGGGGCACTCTAGCACAGATACGCAGTATTTT,CASSPLWGHSSTDTQYF
TRBD2,TRBV6-2/TRBV6-3,many,TRBJ2-4,TGTGCCAGCAGTTACGCGAGCGGGACTAGAAAAAACATTCAGTACTTC,CASSYASGTRKNIQYF
-,TRBV28,few,TRBJ1-5,TGTGCCAGCAGTTTGGCCAGCAATCAGCCCCAGCATTTT,CASSLASNQPQHF
-,TRBV19,-,TRBJ1-5,TGTGCCAGCCGCTACAGACAGGACCGGAATCAGCCCCAGCATTTT,CASRYRQDRNQPQHF
-,TRBV7-2,-,TRBJ2-1,TGTGCCAGCAGCTCCGAGGGGTCCTACAATGAGCAGTTCTTC,CASSSEGSYNEQFF
TRBD1,TRBV7-8,few,TRBJ2-6,TGTGCCAGCAGCTTAGGATACAGGGGCTCTGGGGCCAACGTCCTGACTTTC,CASSLGYRGSGANVLTF
-,TRBV6-2/TRBV6-3,few,TRBJ2-3,TGTGCCAGCGATCGGGACAACACAGATACGCAGTATTTT,CASDRDNTDTQYF
-,TRBV7-9,many,TRBJ1-2,TGTGCCAGCAGCACCGACCTTTATGGCTACACCTTC,CASSTDLYGYTF
-,TRBV29-1,few,TRBJ2-7,TGCAGCGTTGAAGGCCGCGGGATTTCCTCCTACGAGCAGTACTTC,CSVEGRGISSYEQYF
-,TRBV29-1,-,TRBJ2-1,TGCAGCGTTGAGGCCGGAATCTACAATGAGCAGTTCTTC,CSVEAGIYNEQFF
-,TRBV19,-,TRBJ1-1,TGTGCCAGTAGATCCACTCACAGGGACACTGAAGCTTTCTTT,CASRSTHRDTEAFF
TRBD2,TRBV29-1,few,TRBJ2-7,TGCAGCGTCCGACTAGCGGGAGGTTTCTACGAGCAGTACTTC,CSVRLAGGFYEQYF
-,TRBV29-1,few,TRBJ2-7,TGCAGCGTCACAGGAGAACCCTACGAGCAGTACTTC,CSVTGEPYEQYF
-,TRBV6-5,many,TRBJ2-5,TGTGCCAGCAGTTACGGGGCGATGACGGGGGAGACCCAGTACTTC,CASSYGAMTGETQYF
TRBD1,TRBV7-2,many,TRBJ2-5,TGTGCCAGCAGCCCCACCCCCGGGACAGGGGAAGAGACCCAGTACTTC,CASSPTPGTGEETQYF
-,TRBV2,-,TRBJ2-7,TGTGCCAGCGGTGCGAACGAGCAGTACTTC,CASGANEQYF
-,TRBV6-2/TRBV6-3,once,TRBJ1-1,TGTGCCAGCAGCCGGGTCTCAGAAGCTTTCTTT,CASSRVSEAFF
-,TRBV6-2/TRBV6-3,-,TRBJ2-7,TGTGCCAGCAGTTACGGCGGCAGGAGCTACGAGCAGTACTTC,CASSYGGRSYEQYF
TRBD1,TRBV4-1,few,TRBJ2-7,TGTGCCAGCAGCCAAGAAACCAACAGGGGCGAGCAGTACTTC,CASSQETNRGEQYF
-,TRBV6-2/TRBV6-3,-,TRBJ2-3,TGTGCCAGCAGTCACAGGAGCACAGATACGCAGTATTTT,CASSHRSTDTQYF
TRBD1,TRBV6-2/TRBV6-3,few,TRBJ1-1,TGTGCCAGCAGTTACTCTCGGGACAGGGGGCCTAGAACGGCTTTCTTT,CASSYSRDRGPRTAFF
-,TRBV14,-,TRBJ1-4,TGTGCCAGCAGCCAAGAAGCTGCCCGGGAAAAACTGTTTTTT,CASSQEAAREKLFF
-,TRBV7-8,-,TRBJ1-6,TGTGCCAGCAGCTTATCGTCGGATTATAATTCACCCCTCCACTTT,CASSLSSDYNSPLHF
TRBD1,TRBV7-6,-,TRBJ2-7,TGTGCCAGCAGCCCAGGACAGGGCCCCCCCTACGAGCAGTACTTC,CASSPGQGPPYEQYF
-,TRBV2,few,TRBJ2-5,TGTGCCAGCAGCGATCGGGACCGTACAGGGGAGACCCAGTACTTC,CASSDRDRTGETQYF